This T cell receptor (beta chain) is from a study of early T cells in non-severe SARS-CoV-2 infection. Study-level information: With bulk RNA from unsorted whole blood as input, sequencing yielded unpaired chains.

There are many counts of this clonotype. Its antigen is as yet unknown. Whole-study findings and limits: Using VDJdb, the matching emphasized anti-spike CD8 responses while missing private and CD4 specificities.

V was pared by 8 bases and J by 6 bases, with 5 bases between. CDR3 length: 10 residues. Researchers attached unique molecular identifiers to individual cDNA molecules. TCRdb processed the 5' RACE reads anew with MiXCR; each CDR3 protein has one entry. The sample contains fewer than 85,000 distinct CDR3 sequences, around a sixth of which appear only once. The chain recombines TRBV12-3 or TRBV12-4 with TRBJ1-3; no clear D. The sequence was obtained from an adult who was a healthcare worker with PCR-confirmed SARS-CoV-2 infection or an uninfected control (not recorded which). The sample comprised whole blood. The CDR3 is CASGENTIYF. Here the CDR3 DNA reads TGTGCCAGCGGGGAAAACACCATATATTTT.